This T cell receptor (beta chain) was observed in a study of metastatic and nonmetastatic thyroid tumors (TCRdb year 2020). Regarding the complete study: Repertoires were compared across peripheral blood and tumor or nodule tissue samples from malignant and benign thyroid patients. Paper-wide results and their limitations: In both blood and tumor samples, TCR beta diversity was reported to be significantly higher in malignant tumors than in benign nodules.

Many counts were recorded for this clone. No cognate antigen has been identified for it. No base-level quality is on record; no much larger clone is a single base apart. Before undergoing thyroid surgery, none of the patients had been given any kind of treatment. Using T-cell receptor beta sequencing, the researchers looked back retrospectively at clinical samples from patients, gathered between about 2011 and 2018. The germline V gene supplies CDR1 MNHEY and CDR2 SVGEGT. The junction carries 13 bases between V and J, which are trimmed by 5 bases and 4 bases respectively. The CDR3, cysteine through phenylalanine, is 14 amino acids long. Here the CDR3 DNA is all that survives: 42 bases in frame from base 1. The library was built by means of PCR. Data came from an Illumina HiSeq 4000. High-throughput sequencing was used to profile the TCR beta-chain CDR3 region of every patient. Under the source paper's analysis protocol: CDR3 differences across clinicopathological groups were used to build a classifier for discriminating distant-metastatic papillary thyroid cancer patients. To measure repertoire diversity the researchers used the Shannon index, while the Morisita-Horn index served to gauge how similar the tumor and blood repertoires were. TCRdb handled the public reads itself, with Q25 trimming in fastp and clone calling in MiXCR, and kept productive beta chains. These V and J calls derive from TCRdb rather than the authors' analysis. The sample table records 30,000 to 35,000 clones; about a fifth of these occur just once. The ten largest clones add up to 3% to 3.5% of the sample.

The sequencing input was tumor tissue. Recombination connected TRBV6-2 or TRBV6-3 to TRBJ2-3, with a tentative D gene TRBD1 over 6 matching bases. The TCR originated in a male donor with papillary thyroid cancer or a benign thyroid nodule (not recorded which). Some clones in this sample may be carry-over from other donors' samples. The encoded CDR3 is CASSDPGHADTQYF. The nucleotide sequence is TGTGCCAGCAGTGATCCGGGACATGCAGATACGCAGTATTTT.